The 8 T cell receptor beta chains listed next were all sequenced from one sample in a study of tumor-infiltrating lymphocytes in primary liver carcinoma. Unsorted whole blood supplied the blood RNA, and germline DNA was isolated too. From around 0.5 ug of total RNA, TCR beta-specific cDNA was reverse-transcribed using a constant-region primer. Employing slightly modified ARM-PCR, three nested multiplex PCR rounds were run, and these gave rise to the TCR beta libraries. Running around 9 cycles apiece, the first two PCR rounds relied on TRBV1-TRBV30 forward primers together with a C-beta reverse primer. One entry per CDR3 protein results from TCRdb running MiXCR on the multiplex PCR reads. The sample lists approximately 300,000 distinct CDR3 sequences; approximately 65% were seen once. The sequenced sample consisted of peripheral blood. These TCRs come from a middle-aged man with primary liver carcinoma and hepatitis B virus infection.

Details on this clonotype: This may stem from a read error, because a much larger clone lies one nucleotide away. The rearrangement uses TRBV29-1 and TRBJ1-1, with 7 bases lining up with TRBD1. The CDR3 consists of 13 residues. Per germline, CDR1 SQVTM and CDR2 ANQGSEA. The CDR3 loop is CSVAGQMNTETFF. CDR3 bases: TGCAGCGTGGCGGGACAGATGAACACTGAAACTTTCTTT. The whole variable domain, remainder taken from reference TRBV29-1 and TRBJ1-1, is SAVISQKPSRDICQRGTSLTIQCQVDSQVTMMFWYRQQPGQSLTLIATANQGSEATYESGFVIDKFPISRPNLTFSTLTVSNMSPEDSSIYLCSVAGQMNTETFFGQGTRLTVV.

This clonotype was observed a handful of times. V is TRBV5-4 and J is TRBJ2-7; TRBD2 matches 8 bases. J gave up 0 bases and V 4 bases, and 9 bases lay outside the gene matches. CDR3 size: 16 residues. CDR1 SGHNT and CDR2 YYREEE come from the germline V gene (reference sequence). CDR3: CASSPGGVLTSYEQYF. The CDR3 nucleotides read TGTGCCAGCAGCCCCGGGGGGGTCCTAACCTCCTACGAGCAGTACTTC. Variable domain in full (rest from reference TRBV5-4 and TRBJ2-7): ETGVTQSPTHLIKTRGQQVTLRCSSQSGHNTVSWYQQALGQGPQFIFQYYREEENGRGNFPPRFSGLQFPNYSSELNVNALELDDSALYLCASSPGGVLTSYEQYFGPGTRLTVT.

Regarding this clonotype: A much larger clone differs from this one at a single base, so this may be a read error. The rearrangement links TRBV12-3 or TRBV12-4 to TRBJ2-5; TRBD1 agrees at 8 bases. This CDR3 has 14 amino acids. Trimming cost V 11 bases and J 5 bases; bases outside gene matches: 13. CDR3 bases: TGTGCCGGCAACACCGACAGGGGCTATGAGACCCAGTACTTC. Translating gives CAGNTDRGYETQYF.

This clonotype appeared many times. The chain joins TRBV6-2 or TRBV6-3 to TRBJ2-6; 7 nucleotides agree with TRBD1. Germline assignment: CDR1 MNHEY and CDR2 SVGEGT. The ends lost 2 bases at V and 0 bases at J; junction bases unmatched: 1. This CDR3 is 16 amino acids long. CDR3 in DNA: TGTGCCAGCAGTTACACAGGGGACTCTGGGGCCAACGTCCTGACTTTC. Amino acid sequence: CASSYTGDSGANVLTF.

This clonotype was detected only once. This may be a read error: a much more frequent sequence differs by one nucleotide. The chain uses TRBV5-6 and TRBJ2-3; possibly TRBD1 for D (5 bases). The CDR3 runs to 14 residues. Germline V gives CDR1 SGHDT, CDR2 YYEEEE. V was trimmed by 2 bases and J by 6 bases, leaving 13 bases between them. CDR3 sequence: CASSFSWTRDTQYF. Here the CDR3 DNA reads TGTGCCAGCAGCTTCAGCTGGACACGGGATACGCAGTATTTT. The variable domain in full, with the rest retrieved from reference TRBV5-6 and TRBJ2-3, is DAGVTQSPTHLIKTRGQQVTLRCSPKSGHDTVSWYQQALGQGPQFIFQYYEEEERQRGNFPDRFSGHQFPNYSSELNVNALLLGDSALYLCASSFSWTRDTQYFGPGTRLTVL.

This clonotype has more than one count but fewer than ten. CDR3 residues: CASLPIASGGHNEQFF. Here the CDR3 DNA reads TGTGCCAGCCTCCCCATCGCGAGCGGGGGTCACAATGAGCAGTTCTTC. The V and J genes are TRBV25-1 and TRBJ2-1, with TRBD2 matching over 8 bases. There are 16 residues in the CDR3. V dropped 8 bases and J dropped 5; count of bases not matched to a gene: 14. The V gene's germline CDR1 is MGHDK and CDR2 SYGVNS.

Notes on this clonotype: Mismatch with germline at one junction end may stem from a read error. The chain carries TRBV12-5 and TRBJ2-3; 11 nucleotides line up with TRBD1. The germline gives CDR1 LGHNT, CDR2 FRNRAP. This CDR3 spans 14 amino acids. CDR3 in amino acids: CANGLGQGADTQYF. In DNA, the CDR3 is TGTGCTAATGGTCTGGGACAGGGGGCAGATACGCAGTATTTT.

Details on this clonotype: This sequence may be a read error, since a much larger clone differs from it by one base. The rearrangement uses TRBV12-3 or TRBV12-4 and TRBJ2-7; D perhaps matches TRBD2 (6 bases). This CDR3 contains 13 residues. The CDR3 loop reads CGSRRDFSYEQYF. The CDR3, as DNA: TGTGGCAGCAGGAGGGACTTCTCCTACGAGCAGTACTTC.